The 15 T cell receptor beta chains reported below all come from one sample, sequenced in a study of somatic mutations in cytotoxic T cells in rheumatoid arthritis. Produced via immunoSEQ multiplex PCR; TCRdb's table is partial and in-frame only. This sample has 20,000 or so clones, with almost 85% found just once. Material: CD8+ T cells sorted from blood. These receptors were obtained from a woman between 50 and 59 years old in good health.

The rearrangement joins TRBV30 to TRBJ2-1; no firm D call. The germline V gene has CDR1 GTSNPN and CDR2 SVGIG (reference sequence). V lost 4 bases, J lost 8 bases, and 12 bases lay in between. The CDR3 is made up of 12 amino acids. Here the CDR3 DNA reads TGTGCCTGGAACTCCGGACCGGATGAGCAGTTCTTC. It codes for CAWNSGPDEQFF. The full variable domain, completed using reference TRBV30 and TRBJ2-1, is SQTIHQWPATLVQPVGSPLSLECTVEGTSNPNLYWYRQAAGRGLQLLFYSVGIGQISSEVPQNLSASRPQDRQFILSSKKLLLSDSGFYLCAWNSGPDEQFFGPGTRLTVL.

V is TRBV15 and J is TRBJ2-2; D not resolved. CDR1 is LNHNV, CDR2 YYDKDF, per germline (reference sequence). Trimming stripped 3 bases from V and 4 bases from J, with 9 bases between. CDR3 length: 14 amino acids. CDR3 nucleotide sequence: TGTGCCACCAGCAGGGTAGTAGCCACCGGGGAGCTGTTTTTT. This gives the protein CATSRVVATGELFF.

The chain employs TRBV15 and TRBJ2-2; 11 bases map to TRBD2. Losses at the gene ends were 4 bases for V and 4 bases for J; bases not matched to a gene: 5. Germline assignment: CDR1 LNHNV and CDR2 YYDKDF (reference sequence). The CDR3 is 16 amino acids. The CDR3 DNA follows: TGTGCCACCAGCACGGGGACTAGCGGCCTCACCGGGGAGCTGTTTTTT. Encoded protein: CATSTGTSGLTGELFF.

The chain has TRBV5-6 and TRBJ1-2; D is possibly TRBD1 (6 bases). V lost 0 bases and J 6 bases, leaving 12 bases between the germline ends. Germline V lookup: CDR1 SGHDT, CDR2 YYEEEE. The CDR3 covers 14 residues. The CDR3 is CASSLGPGVDGYTF. CDR3 bases: TGTGCCAGCAGCTTGGGGCCAGGGGTGGATGGCTACACCTTC.

This clone has only a few counts. The rearrangement uses TRBV19 and TRBJ1-1; weak D call: TRBD1 (5 bases). The CDR3 covers 12 residues. The V end lost 10 bases, the J end lost 11 bases, and 20 bases lay between the germline ends. The germline V gene has CDR1 LNHDA and CDR2 SQIVND (reference sequence). CDR3 DNA: TGTGCCACCAGTACGGGGGGGTTTTCTGCTTTCTTT. This translates into CATSTGGFSAFF.

J is TRBJ2-1 and V is TRBV7-6; 11 positions match TRBD2. The germline gives CDR1 SGHVS, CDR2 FNYEAQ. With 3 bases clipped from V and 8 bases from J, the junction kept 6 bases outside the gene matches. The CDR3 has 15 residues. The CDR3 here is CASSLTSGTGDEQFF. CDR3 sequence (DNA): TGTGCCAGCAGCTTGACTAGCGGGACGGGGGATGAGCAGTTCTTC.

The chain links TRBV9 to TRBJ2-7; no clear D. This CDR3 spans 12 amino acids. CDR1 is SGDLS, CDR2 YYNGEE, per germline. V lost 4 bases and J 2 bases, leaving 7 bases between the germline ends. CDR3 DNA: TGTGCCAGCAGCCCCAATACCTACGAGCAGTACTTC. Protein product: CASSPNTYEQYF. Full variable domain (rest looked up from reference TRBV9 and TRBJ2-7): DSGVTQTPKHLITATGQRVTLRCSPRSGDLSVYWYQQSLDQGLQFLIQYYNGEERAKGNILERFSAQQFPDLHSELNLSSLELGDSALYFCASSPNTYEQYFGPGTRLTVT.

V usage is TRBV4-1 and J usage is TRBJ2-7; D not resolved. Per the germline V gene, CDR1 is MGHRA and CDR2 is YSYEKL. V was cut by 3 bases and J by 4 bases, with 10 bases left in between. The CDR3 contains 13 residues. Here the CDR3 reads CASSQHVRYEQYF. The DNA for the CDR3 is TGCGCCAGCAGCCAGCATGTAAGGTACGAGCAGTACTTC.

CDR3 DNA: TGTGCCAGCAGGCAACTCGTGGGCGGGGAGAGCTCTGGGGCCAACGTCCTGACTTTC. Its translation: CASRQLVGGESSGANVLTF. The chain links TRBV11-2 to TRBJ2-6, with a tentative D call TRBD2 (6 bases). The germline V gene has CDR1 SGHAT and CDR2 FQNNGV. Between the trimmed V and J ends, which lost 6 bases and 0 bases, there was a span of 21 bases. The CDR3 contains 19 residues.

The J gene is TRBJ1-2, the V gene TRBV27; D is possibly TRBD1 (5 bases). The V end was cut by 10 bases, the J end by 2 bases, with 11 bases between. Germline CDR1 MNHEY, CDR2 SMNVEV (reference sequence). CDR3 length: 12 residues. The CDR3 DNA is TGTGCCATCCGAGACAGCAACTATGGCTACACCTTC. It is translated as CAIRDSNYGYTF.

V gene TRBV19 combines with J gene TRBJ2-7, with D perhaps matching TRBD1 (7 bases). Germline values: CDR1 LNHDA, CDR2 SQIVND (reference sequence). V lost 6 bases and J 0 bases, leaving 12 bases between the germline ends. The CDR3 covers 14 residues. The chain's CDR3 is CASSPGGSSYEQYF. The DNA for the CDR3 is TGTGCCAGTAGCCCAGGGGGGAGCTCCTACGAGCAGTACTTC.

This clone was seen once. The rearrangement joins TRBV4-1 to TRBJ2-7; TRBD2 aligns across 7 bases. V gave up 3 bases and J gave up 0 bases; unmatched junction bases: 8. Per the germline V gene, CDR1 is MGHRA and CDR2 is YSYEKL. The CDR3 has 16 amino acids. The CDR3 spells CASSHLKRGGSYEQYF. In DNA, the CDR3 is TGCGCCAGCAGCCACCTAAAGCGGGGCGGCTCCTACGAGCAGTACTTC.

The V and J genes are TRBV7-8 and TRBJ2-5, with a weak D call TRBD2 (6 bases). The CDR3 runs to 14 residues. Germline V gene data show CDR1 as SGHVS and CDR2 as FQNEAQ. The ends were cut back, 3 bases at V and 2 bases at J, with 10 bases in the middle. The CDR3 coding sequence is TGTGCCAGCAGCTTCGCCGGGGGACAAGAGACCCAGTACTTC. This translates into CASSFAGGQETQYF.

This clone was seen once. The chain employs TRBV10-3 and TRBJ2-3; TRBD1 aligns across 10 bases. The trim removed 4 bases at V and 3 bases at J, leaving 4 bases unmatched. Germline V gene sequence: CDR1 ENHRY, CDR2 SYGVKD. CDR3 size: 15 residues. The CDR3 coding sequence is TGTGCCATCAGTGTGACAGGGGGCGCAACAGATACGCAGTATTTT. It codes for CAISVTGGATDTQYF.

This clone has only a few counts. V usage is TRBV19 and J usage is TRBJ2-7; TRBD2 matches 9 bases. Trimming cost V 3 bases and J 3 bases; bases outside gene matches: 3. The CDR3 is 14 residues long. Germline V gene sequence: CDR1 LNHDA, CDR2 SQIVND (reference sequence). This chain's CDR3 is CASSMTSGDYEQYF. CDR3 nucleotide sequence: TGTGCCAGTAGTATGACTAGCGGAGACTACGAGCAGTACTTC.